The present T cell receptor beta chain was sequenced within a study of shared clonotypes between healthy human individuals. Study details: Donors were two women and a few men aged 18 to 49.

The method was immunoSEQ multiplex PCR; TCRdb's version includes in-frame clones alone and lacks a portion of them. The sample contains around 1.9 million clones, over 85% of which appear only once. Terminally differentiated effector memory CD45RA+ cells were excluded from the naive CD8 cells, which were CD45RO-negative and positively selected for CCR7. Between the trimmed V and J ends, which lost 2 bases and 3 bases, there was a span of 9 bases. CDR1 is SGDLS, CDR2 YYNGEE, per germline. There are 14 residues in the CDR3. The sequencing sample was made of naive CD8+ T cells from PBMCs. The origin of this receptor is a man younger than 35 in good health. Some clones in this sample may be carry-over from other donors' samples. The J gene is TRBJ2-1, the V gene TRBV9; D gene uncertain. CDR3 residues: CASSVGELYNEQFF. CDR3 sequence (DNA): TGTGCCAGCAGCGTGGGCGAGCTCTACAATGAGCAGTTCTTC.